The 8 T cell receptor beta chains listed next were all sequenced from one sample in a study of response to subunit inactivated influenza vaccine. Using its own MiXCR run on the RT-PCR reads, TCRdb lists one record per CDR3 protein. The data contain about 830,000 distinct CDR3 sequences, around 18% of them singletons. The specimen comprised PBMCs from blood, sampled approximately 5 days after vaccination. The source is a man aged 45-65 years who received an inactivated influenza vaccine.

This clonotype was seen a few times. The V call is TRBV6-5, the J call TRBJ2-1, with a possible D match to TRBD2 (5 bases). With 4 bases removed from V and 10 bases from J, the gap between germline ends came to 20 bases. Germline loops: CDR1 MNHEY, CDR2 SVGAGI. The CDR3 sequence is 15 residues long. The CDR3 protein is CASSSTRRKLGEQFF. CDR3 coding DNA: TGTGCCAGCAGTTCCACCCGGAGGAAACTAGGGGAGCAGTTCTTC.

Only a few counts were recorded for this clonotype. The chain recombines TRBV7-2 with TRBJ2-5; a weak D match, TRBD1 (6 bases). CDR1 is SGHTA and CDR2 is FQGNSA in the germline V gene. The CDR3 totals 15 residues. V dropped 2 bases and J dropped 5 bases, with 15 bases sitting between them. The CDR3 DNA follows: TGTGCCAGCAGCTTAACAGGGACGAGTGGGGAGACCCAGTACTTC. It encodes CASSLTGTSGETQYF.

At least ten counts were recorded for this clonotype. The chain recombines TRBV20-1 with TRBJ2-3; 8 bases fit TRBD2. V lost 2 bases to trimming and J lost 1 base; unmatched junction nucleotides: 2. CDR3 size: 14 residues. Germline V lookup: CDR1 DFQATT, CDR2 SNEGSKA (reference sequence). Here the CDR3 DNA reads TGCAGTGCTAGACGTAGCGGGGGCACAGATACGCAGTATTTT. Translated, it gives CSARRSGGTDTQYF.

Concerning this clonotype itself: A much larger clone lies a single base off, so this may be a read error. The V call is TRBV5-1, the J call TRBJ2-2; a weak D match, TRBD2 (6 bases). This CDR3 region has 14 residues. The germline V gene encodes CDR1 SGHRS and CDR2 YFSETQ. As DNA, the CDR3 is TGCGCCAGCAGCTTACTAGGGGAGGCCGGGGAGCTGTCTTTT. It encodes CASSLLGEAGELSF.

A note on this clonotype: Sequence at one end of the junction differs from germline and may be a read error. J is TRBJ2-4 and V is TRBV6-2 or TRBV6-3; tentatively, D is TRBD1 (5 bases). Germline CDR1 MNHEY, CDR2 SVGEGT. The CDR3 consists of 18 residues. For the CDR3, the DNA is TGTGCCAGCAGTTCGCCCTGGGGCAGCCCTACTGCCAAGAACATTCAGTACTTC. It encodes CASSSPWGSPTAKNIQYF.

On this clonotype itself: At one of its ends the junction is not consistent with the germline gene, which may arise from a read error. This chain connects TRBV3-1 to TRBJ2-5, with D unclear. Germline V CDR1 and CDR2: LGHDT, YNNKEL (reference sequence). The CDR3 is 18 residues long. CDR3 amino acids: CVSSQEYPGPKHGETQYF. The DNA for the CDR3 is TGTGTCAGCAGCCAAGAATACCCCGGACCAAAGCACGGGGAGACCCAGTACTTC.

This clonotype was picked up many times. The chain carries TRBV7-9 and TRBJ1-6, with TRBD1 identical over 7 bases. The CDR3 is 13 residues long. J lost 7 bases, V lost 5 bases, and 2 bases had no gene match. CDR1 and CDR2 from the germline V gene are SEHNR and FQNEAQ (reference sequence). The CDR3 sequence: CASSPGGNSPLHF. Written as DNA, the CDR3 is TGTGCCAGCAGCCCAGGGGGAAATTCACCCCTCCACTTT. The full variable domain, completed using reference TRBV7-9 and TRBJ1-6, is DTGVSQNPRHKITKRGQNVTFRCDPISEHNRLYWYRQTLGQGPEFLTYFQNEAQLEKSRLLSDRFSAERPKGSFSTLEIQRTEQGDSAMYLCASSPGGNSPLHFGNGTRLTVT.

The chain couples TRBV5-1 to TRBJ2-6; 8 nucleotides agree with TRBD2. Germline CDR1 reads SGHRS; CDR2 reads YFSETQ. The CDR3 sequence is 17 residues long. The ends lost 4 bases at V and 3 bases at J; junction bases unmatched: 9. The chain's CDR3 is CASSPGLGDRGANVLTF. DNA of the CDR3: TGCGCCAGCAGCCCGGGACTAGGCGATCGTGGGGCCAACGTCCTGACTTTC.